The next 11 T cell receptor beta chains were all read from a single sample in a study of blood T cell repertoires in COVID-19. The assay was immunoSEQ multiplex PCR, and TCRdb's table has in-frame clones only and misses some. Seen here are some 240,000 clones, approximately 78% observed once, and the top ten hold roughly 5.1%. Sequencing was carried out using peripheral blood. The source of these receptors is a woman in her 70s with COVID-19, enrolled during active disease.

The CDR3 loop reads CASSPQGQGVDTQYF. CDR3 DNA: TGTGCCAGCTCACCACAAGGTCAAGGGGTAGATACGCAGTATTTT. The chain links TRBV18 to TRBJ2-3; a weak D match, TRBD1 (5 bases). The CDR3 has 15 residues. Germline CDR1 and CDR2: KGHSH and LQKENI. Trimming removed 1 base at V and 5 bases at J, with 13 bases between. Combining the CDR3 with reference TRBV18 and TRBJ2-3 gives the whole variable domain NAGVMQNPRHLVRRRGQEARLRCSPMKGHSHVYWYRQLPEEGLKFMVYLQKENIIDESGMPKERFSAEFPKEGPSILRIQQVVRGDSAAYFCASSPQGQGVDTQYFGPGTRLTVL.

This clone was recorded once. The chain recombines TRBV18 with TRBJ1-2; D is uncertain. Per the germline V gene, CDR1 is KGHSH and CDR2 is LQKENI. The CDR3 runs to 18 residues. V was shortened by 1 base and J by 0 bases, with 18 bases between the two germline ends. The CDR3 DNA reads TGTGCCAGCTCACCACTCCCGGGTTCTTATCTAGCTAACTATGGCTACACCTTC. Encoded protein: CASSPLPGSYLANYGYTF.

This clone was counted a single time. The chain uses TRBV11-1 and TRBJ2-7, with unresolved D. This CDR3 is built from 15 residues. Between the trimmed V and J ends, which lost 5 bases and 6 bases, there was a span of 20 bases. Germline CDR1 and CDR2: SGHAT and FQDESV (reference sequence). As DNA, the CDR3 is TGTGCCAGCAGCCAGACTCTAAACCGGTTAAGCGAGCAGTACTTC. Amino acid sequence: CASSQTLNRLSEQYF.

CDR3 residues: CASSRAGAQETQYF. In DNA form, the CDR3 reads TGTGCCAGCTCACGGGCGGGAGCACAAGAGACCCAGTACTTC. This chain joins TRBV18 and TRBJ2-5; TRBD2 matches 7 bases. The junction had 4 bases not matched to a gene; V was cut back by 4 bases and J by 2 bases. Germline V CDR1 and CDR2: KGHSH, LQKENI. The CDR3 has 14 amino acids. Full variable domain (missing parts from reference TRBV18 and TRBJ2-5): NAGVMQNPRHLVRRRGQEARLRCSPMKGHSHVYWYRQLPEEGLKFMVYLQKENIIDESGMPKERFSAEFPKEGPSILRIQQVVRGDSAAYFCASSRAGAQETQYFGPGTRLLVL.

The chain links TRBV5-1 to TRBJ2-6; 7 positions match TRBD1. V gave up 3 bases and J gave up 0 bases; unmatched junction bases: 3. This CDR3 region has 16 residues. CDR1 is SGHRS, CDR2 YFSETQ, per germline. This CDR3 reads CASSSDRASGANVLTF. The CDR3 DNA is TGCGCCAGCAGCTCTGACAGGGCCTCTGGGGCCAACGTCCTGACTTTC. Full variable domain (outside the CDR3, taken from reference TRBV5-1 and TRBJ2-6): KAGVTQTPRYLIKTRGQQVTLSCSPISGHRSVSWYQQTPGQGLQFLFEYFSETQRNKGNFPGRFSGRQFSNSRSEMNVSTLELGDSALYLCASSSDRASGANVLTFGAGSRLTVL.

The chain couples TRBV20-1 to TRBJ2-1; 13 bases align to TRBD2. With V trimmed by 3 bases and J by 4 bases, 9 bases remained unmatched. The germline V gene has CDR1 DFQATT and CDR2 SNEGSKA (reference sequence). CDR3 length: 17 residues. CDR3 in amino acids: CSASLLAGGVGYNEQFF. The CDR3 DNA reads as TGCAGTGCTAGTTTACTAGCGGGAGGGGTTGGGTACAATGAGCAGTTCTTC.

This sequence joins TRBV28 and TRBJ2-7; 13 bases are shared with TRBD2. Germline V gene lookup returns CDR1 MDHEN and CDR2 SYDVKM. V dropped 5 bases and J dropped 5; count of bases not matched to a gene: 9. CDR3 length: 16 residues. The CDR3 DNA sequence: TGTGCCAGCAGTCCCCGGACTAGCGGGAGAAAAGACGAGCAGTACTTC. The encoded protein is CASSPRTSGRKDEQYF.

The V and J genes are TRBV30 and TRBJ1-4; possible D gene TRBD1, 5 bases. The CDR3 length is 14 residues. Trimming took off 3 bases at V and 4 bases at J, with 12 bases between the two ends. The germline V gene encodes CDR1 GTSNPN and CDR2 SVGIG (reference sequence). CDR3 sequence (DNA): TGTGCCTGGAGGATTGGGGCCAATAATGAAAAACTGTTTTTT. The encoded protein is CAWRIGANNEKLFF.

The CDR3 sequence is CASSFDRGYIVGYTF. For the CDR3, the DNA is TGTGCCAGCAGCTTTGACAGGGGATATATCGTTGGCTACACCTTC. The chain couples TRBV7-9 to TRBJ1-2; 8 nucleotides agree with TRBD1. The length of the CDR3 is 15 residues. Germline CDR1 is SEHNR and CDR2 is FQNEAQ (reference sequence). After removal of 3 bases from V and 7 bases from J, the junction contained 10 bases not matched to a gene.

The chain carries TRBV11-1 and TRBJ1-1; no clear D. The CDR3 extends over 14 amino acids. V was shortened by 3 bases and J by 9 bases, with 17 bases between the two germline ends. Germline CDR1 SGHAT, CDR2 FQDESV (reference sequence). Here the CDR3 DNA reads TGTGCCAGCAGCTTGAGTCCTTCGGGTCTTCAAGCTTTCTTT. Translating gives CASSLSPSGLQAFF.

Here the CDR3 reads CASSLGSNNFYTGELFF. CDR3 DNA sequence: TGTGCCAGCAGCTTGGGCAGTAATAATTTTTACACCGGGGAGCTGTTTTTT. This sequence joins TRBV5-5 and TRBJ2-2, with D hard to call. The V end was cut by 0 bases, the J end by 3 bases, with 15 bases between. The CDR3 covers 17 residues. Germline CDR1 reads SGHKS; CDR2 reads YYEKEE (reference sequence).